A single sample gave rise to the 15 T cell receptor beta chains below, sequenced in a study of immune evolution from preneoplasia to lung adenocarcinoma. The table came from immunoSEQ multiplex PCR; TCRdb's copy has only in-frame clones and leaves some out. The profile shows 37,000 or so clones, roughly 68% of them singletons. The sequencing sample was made of FFPE invasive lung adenocarcinoma tissue. The source is a person between 55 and 69 years old with lung adenocarcinoma.

The chain is built from TRBV28 and TRBJ2-7; D remains unclear. There are 13 residues in the CDR3. Trimming shortened V by 3 bases and J by 0 bases, and 6 bases separated the two germline ends. Per germline, CDR1 MDHEN and CDR2 SYDVKM. CDR3 amino acids: CASSFSTSYEQYF. The CDR3 nucleotides read TGTGCCAGCAGTTTCAGCACCTCCTACGAGCAGTACTTC.

About this clone: The sample holds other DNA sequences that translate to the same CDR3. The genes are TRBV2 and TRBJ1-2; D is unclear. V dropped 3 bases and J dropped 2 bases, with 7 bases sitting between them. The CDR3 runs to 13 residues. The germline V gene encodes CDR1 SNHLY and CDR2 FYNNEI. In nucleotides, the CDR3 is TGTGCCAGCAGTGACTCGGGAAACTATGGCTACACCTTC. Protein sequence: CASSDSGNYGYTF.

In this sample, this clone turned up once. The chain recombines TRBV29-1 with TRBJ1-5, with D hard to call. V was shortened by 7 bases and J by 0 bases, with 13 bases between the two germline ends. Germline CDR1 SQVTM, CDR2 ANQGSEA. This CDR3 region has 14 residues. The CDR3 protein is CSAAAGGSNQPQHF. The CDR3 bases are TGCAGCGCCGCCGCGGGAGGTAGCAATCAGCCCCAGCATTTT.

This rearrangement joins TRBV5-1 to TRBJ1-2; possible D gene TRBD1, 6 bases. The germline V and J ends were trimmed by 5 bases and 2 bases, with 10 bases remaining between them. Germline V lookup: CDR1 SGHRS, CDR2 YFSETQ. The CDR3 extends over 13 amino acids. Here the CDR3 DNA reads TGCGCCAGCAGACCTACAGGGAACTATGGCTACACCTTC. Translated, it gives CASRPTGNYGYTF. Drawing the rest from reference TRBV5-1 and TRBJ1-2, the complete variable domain is KAGVTQTPRYLIKTRGQQVTLSCSPISGHRSVSWYQQTPGQGLQFLFEYFSETQRNKGNFPGRFSGRQFSNSRSEMNVSTLELGDSALYLCASRPTGNYGYTFGSGTRLTVV.

This clone was seen once. This sequence joins TRBV5-1 and TRBJ2-1, with 9 nucleotides matching TRBD2. Trimming cost V 9 bases and J 8 bases; bases outside gene matches: 15. This CDR3 is 15 amino acids long. The germline gives CDR1 SGHRS, CDR2 YFSETQ. The CDR3 protein is CATTPSGRRGDEQFF. The CDR3, as DNA: TGCGCCACCACCCCCAGCGGGAGGAGGGGGGATGAGCAGTTCTTC.

This clone occurred a few times. V usage is TRBV28 and J usage is TRBJ2-7; possibly TRBD1 for D (5 bases). CDR1 is MDHEN and CDR2 is SYDVKM in the germline V gene. V dropped 3 bases and J dropped 5 bases, with 14 bases sitting between them. The CDR3 is made up of 14 amino acids. CDR3 in DNA: TGTGCCAGCAGTTTTGTAGGGGCGCAGGACGAGCAGTACTTC. Protein: CASSFVGAQDEQYF. Supplemented by reference TRBV28 and TRBJ2-7, the full variable domain reads DVKVTQSSRYLVKRTGEKVFLECVQDMDHENMFWYRQDPGLGLRLIYFSYDVKMKEKGDIPEGYSVSREKKERFSLILESASTNQTSMYLCASSFVGAQDEQYFGPGTRLTVT.

The chain has TRBV11-1 and TRBJ2-7; no clear D. The CDR3 extends over 14 amino acids. The V gene lost 5 bases and the J gene lost 6 bases, with 17 bases spanning the gap. Germline CDR1 is SGHAT and CDR2 is FQDESV (reference sequence). CDR3 DNA: TGTGCCAGCAGCCCCTTTGGGTTCAACAGCGAGCAGTACTTC. Translated: CASSPFGFNSEQYF.

This clone was seen only a few times. V usage is TRBV28 and J usage is TRBJ2-2; D tentatively reads TRBD1 or TRBD2 (6 bases each). The germline V gene encodes CDR1 MDHEN and CDR2 SYDVKM. V was pared by 5 bases and J by 13 bases, with 14 bases between. The CDR3 is made up of 12 amino acids. The DNA of the CDR3 is TGTGCCAGCAGTACCGGGGGCTACGGGCTGTTTTTT. Encoded protein: CASSTGGYGLFF. Based on the CDR3 plus reference TRBV28 and TRBJ2-2, the full variable domain is DVKVTQSSRYLVKRTGEKVFLECVQDMDHENMFWYRQDPGLGLRLIYFSYDVKMKEKGDIPEGYSVSREKKERFSLILESASTNQTSMYLCASSTGGYGLFFGEGSRLTVL.

This clone is medium-sized. The chain has TRBV7-9 and TRBJ1-1, with no clear D. The germline CDR1 and CDR2 sequences are SEHNR and FQNEAQ (reference sequence). Trimming removed 5 bases from V and 11 bases from J, with 15 bases in between. This CDR3 contains 12 residues. The CDR3 bases are TGTGCCAGCAGCCCCCCAGCCCAGACGGCTTTCTTT. Protein: CASSPPAQTAFF. The full variable domain, completed using reference TRBV7-9 and TRBJ1-1, is DTGVSQNPRHKITKRGQNVTFRCDPISEHNRLYWYRQTLGQGPEFLTYFQNEAQLEKSRLLSDRFSAERPKGSFSTLEIQRTEQGDSAMYLCASSPPAQTAFFGQGTRLTVV.

The J gene is TRBJ2-7, the V gene TRBV7-9; 9 bases line up with TRBD2. Germline values: CDR1 SEHNR, CDR2 FQNEAQ (reference sequence). This CDR3 contains 18 residues. The V and J ends lost 5 bases and 0 bases, in that order; junction bases with no gene match: 14. CDR3 sequence reads: CASSPGLAGGVYSYEQYF. CDR3 nucleotides: TGTGCCAGCAGCCCAGGGTTGGCGGGAGGGGTTTACTCCTACGAGCAGTACTTC.

This chain links TRBV7-2 with TRBJ2-1; tentative D call: TRBD2 (5 bases). The CDR3 sequence is 12 residues long. V was shortened by 4 bases and J by 9 bases, with 10 bases between the two germline ends. Germline CDR1 reads SGHTA; CDR2 reads FQGNSA. For the CDR3, the DNA is TGTGCCAGCAGCTCTGCGGGCGGTGAGCAGTTCTTC. Residues: CASSSAGGEQFF.

This clone was counted once. This chain links TRBV28 with TRBJ1-3; a possible D gene is TRBD1 (5 bases). The V gene's germline CDR1 is MDHEN and CDR2 SYDVKM. The CDR3 totals 16 residues. V was clipped by 5 bases and J by 3 bases, with 17 bases between them. CDR3 DNA sequence: TGTGCCAGCAGTAAGGTCGGTGGGGCGAGTGGAAACACCATATATTTT. This codes for CASSKVGGASGNTIYF.

The V call is TRBV5-1, the J call TRBJ1-2; no clear D gene. CDR3 length: 13 residues. Between the trimmed V and J ends, which lost 6 bases and 2 bases, there was a span of 11 bases. The germline CDR1 and CDR2 sequences are SGHRS and YFSETQ. The CDR3 nucleotides read TGCGCCAGCACCGGATATCGGAACTATGGCTACACCTTC. As protein: CASTGYRNYGYTF.

The chain is built from TRBV5-1 and TRBJ2-7; TRBD1 might be the D (5 bases). CDR1 is SGHRS and CDR2 is YFSETQ in the germline V gene. The CDR3 has 16 residues. Trimming took 0 bases from V and 3 from J, leaving 16 bases between them. The CDR3 sequence: CASSLATWQGGYEQYF. The CDR3 bases are TGCGCCAGCAGCTTGGCCACGTGGCAGGGTGGCTACGAGCAGTACTTC.

The chain combines TRBV5-1 with TRBJ2-3; 7 nucleotides match TRBD1. The CDR3 loop spans 14 amino acids. V lost 3 bases and J lost 3; bases outside the gene matches: 4. The germline V gene has CDR1 SGHRS and CDR2 YFSETQ. CDR3 nucleotide sequence: TGCGCCAGCAGCTCTACGACAGGGACAGATACGCAGTATTTT. Its protein is CASSSTTGTDTQYF. The full variable domain, completed using reference TRBV5-1 and TRBJ2-3, is KAGVTQTPRYLIKTRGQQVTLSCSPISGHRSVSWYQQTPGQGLQFLFEYFSETQRNKGNFPGRFSGRQFSNSRSEMNVSTLELGDSALYLCASSSTTGTDTQYFGPGTRLTVL.